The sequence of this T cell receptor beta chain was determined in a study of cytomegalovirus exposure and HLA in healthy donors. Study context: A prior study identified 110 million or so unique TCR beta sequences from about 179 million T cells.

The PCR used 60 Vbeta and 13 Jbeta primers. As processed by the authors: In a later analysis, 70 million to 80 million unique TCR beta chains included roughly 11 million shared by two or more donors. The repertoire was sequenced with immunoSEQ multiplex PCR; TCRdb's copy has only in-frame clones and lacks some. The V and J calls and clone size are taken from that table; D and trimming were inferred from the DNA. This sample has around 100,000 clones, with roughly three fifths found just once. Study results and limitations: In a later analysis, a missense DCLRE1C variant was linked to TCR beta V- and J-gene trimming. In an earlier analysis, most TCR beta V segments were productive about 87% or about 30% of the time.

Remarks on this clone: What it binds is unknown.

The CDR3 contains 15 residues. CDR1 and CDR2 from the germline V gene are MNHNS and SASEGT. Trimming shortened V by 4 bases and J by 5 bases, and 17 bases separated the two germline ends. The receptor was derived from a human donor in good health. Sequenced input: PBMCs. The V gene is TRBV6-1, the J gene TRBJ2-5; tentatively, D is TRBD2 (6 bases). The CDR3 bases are TGTGCCAGCAGTGTTGAAGGGGAGGCTTGGGAGACCCAGTACTTC. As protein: CASSVEGEAWETQYF.